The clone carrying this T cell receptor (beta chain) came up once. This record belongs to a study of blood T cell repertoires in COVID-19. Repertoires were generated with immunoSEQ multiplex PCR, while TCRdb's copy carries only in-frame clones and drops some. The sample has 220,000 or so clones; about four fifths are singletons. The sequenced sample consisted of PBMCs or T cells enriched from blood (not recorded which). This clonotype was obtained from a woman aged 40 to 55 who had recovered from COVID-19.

The CDR3: CAWSEGVGRQPQHF. DNA of the CDR3: TGTGCCTGGAGTGAGGGAGTGGGAAGGCAGCCCCAGCATTTT. The chain is built from TRBV30 and TRBJ1-5; unclear D gene. Trimming took 1 base from V and 7 from J, leaving 14 bases between them. Germline lookup yields CDR1 GTSNPN and CDR2 SVGIG (reference sequence). The length of the CDR3 is 14 residues.